These T cell receptor beta chains were read from a single sample in a study of post-analysis software for immune sequencing data. Each CDR3 protein gets one entry after TCRdb re-called the PCR reads with MiXCR. The sample includes around 500,000 distinct CDR3 sequences, about a third of them seen just once. The material sequenced was blood. These receptors were obtained from a girl aged 2 to 17 with multiple sclerosis. The CDR3 runs from the conserved cysteine through the conserved F or W. The D gene is left open where the match is weak. Rows may omit the clone size; those that give it use once, few, many or a size class.

v_call	d_call	j_call	clone_size	cdr3_aa	cdr3_nt
TRBV20-1	.	TRBJ2-1	few	CSASGGSYNEQFF	TGCAGTGCTAGTGGTGGGTCCTACAATGAGCAGTTCTTC
TRBV6-1	.	TRBJ2-3	.	CASSVSRGTDTQYF	TGTGCCAGCAGTGTCTCTCGTGGCACAGATACGCAGTATTTT
TRBV12-3/TRBV12-4	.	TRBJ2-5	.	CASSLGWGKRGHGETQYF	TGTGCCAGCAGTTTAGGATGGGGGAAGCGGGGACACGGGGAGACCCAGTACTTC
TRBV7-3	.	TRBJ2-1	.	CASSFLGTPTHNEQFF	TGTGCCAGCAGCTTCTTAGGGACACCAACCCACAATGAGCAGTTCTTC
TRBV12-3/TRBV12-4	TRBD1	TRBJ2-7	.	CASSSLDRVRDEQYF	TGTGCCAGCAGTTCCCTAGACAGGGTTCGGGACGAGCAGTACTTC
TRBV7-2	TRBD2	TRBJ2-7	few	CASSLVVTSGGASYEQYF	TGTGCCAGCAGCTTAGTGGTGACTAGCGGGGGGGCGTCCTACGAGCAGTACTTC
TRBV25-1	.	TRBJ2-3	many	CASSETGTDTQYF	TGTGCCAGCAGTGAGACCGGCACAGATACGCAGTATTTT
TRBV7-3	TRBD2	TRBJ2-5	.	CASSPKGLAGETQYF	TGTGCCAGCAGCCCCAAGGGACTAGCTGGGGAGACCCAGTACTTC
TRBV20-1	.	TRBJ2-3	.	CSARDSHKGEYF	TGCAGTGCTAGAGACTCTCATAAGGGGGAGTATTTT
TRBV7-3	.	TRBJ2-5	many	CASSSNGETQYF	TGTGCCAGCTCCTCCAATGGGGAGACCCAGTACTTC
TRBV12-3/TRBV12-4	.	TRBJ1-2	.	CASSESLLDGYTF	TGTGCCAGCTCCGAGAGTTTACTGGATGGCTACACCTTC
TRBV20-1	.	TRBJ2-7	.	CSADYNEQYF	TGCAGTGCCGATTACAATGAGCAGTACTTC
TRBV20-1	.	TRBJ1-5	few	CSALGVTLYNQPQHF	TGCAGTGCCCTCGGGGTAACTCTATACAATCAGCCCCAGCATTTT
TRBV6-1	TRBD1	TRBJ1-1	.	CATWTGGTEAFF	TGTGCCACTTGGACAGGGGGCACTGAAGCTTTCTTT
TRBV25-1	TRBD1	TRBJ2-4	.	CASSENSGQGEAKNIQYF	TGTGCCAGCAGTGAGAATTCGGGGCAGGGGGAGGCCAAAAACATTCAGTACTTC
TRBV19	TRBD2	TRBJ2-7	.	CAGSSGGSDEQYF	TGTGCCGGTTCTAGCGGGGGATCCGACGAGCAGTACTTC
TRBV6-6	TRBD1	TRBJ2-7	few	CASSPGEPGQGYEQYF	TGTGCCAGCAGCCCCGGGGAACCGGGACAGGGCTACGAGCAGTACTTC
TRBV10-2	.	TRBJ2-7	.	CASAIRVLAYEQYF	TGCGCCAGCGCAATCCGGGTCCTAGCCTACGAGCAGTACTTC
TRBV20-1	.	TRBJ2-3	few	CSATLLRGATDTQYF	TGCAGTGCTACCCTACTCCGGGGGGCCACAGATACGCAGTATTTT
TRBV7-6	TRBD1	TRBJ2-2	.	CASSTGQGGTGELFF	TGTGCCAGCAGCACCGGACAGGGCGGCACCGGGGAGCTGTTTTTT
TRBV3-1	.	TRBJ1-1	.	CASSHRQVYTEAFF	TGTGCCAGCAGCCATCGACAGGTATACACTGAAGCTTTCTTT
TRBV5-8	.	TRBJ1-4	few	CASSPGGATNEKLFF	TGTGCCAGCAGCCCCGGGGGAGCAACTAATGAAAAACTGTTTTTT
TRBV3-1	.	TRBJ2-5	.	CASSHELETQYF	TGTGCCAGCAGCCACGAGTTAGAGACCCAGTACTTC
TRBV20-1	.	TRBJ2-4	.	CSADEGGKNIQYF	TGCAGTGCTGACGAGGGGGGCAAAAACATTCAGTACTTC
TRBV20-1	.	TRBJ1-6	once	CSAREAGGLNSPLHF	TGCAGTGCTAGAGAGGCGGGGGGGCTCAATTCACCCCTCCACTTT
TRBV7-9	TRBD1	TRBJ2-3	few	CASSLGRTSGGDTQYF	TGTGCCAGCAGCTTAGGCCGGACCTCAGGGGGAGATACGCAGTATTTT
TRBV3-1	.	TRBJ2-7	few	CASSQVNTAYEQYF	TGTGCCAGCAGCCAAGTTAACACAGCCTACGAGCAGTACTTC
TRBV12-3/TRBV12-4	.	TRBJ1-5	.	CASSTAHQPQHF	TGTGCCAGCAGTACGGCGCATCAGCCCCAGCATTTT
TRBV7-9	.	TRBJ1-5	.	CASSLELGNQPQHF	TGTGCCAGCAGCTTAGAGTTAGGCAATCAGCCCCAGCATTTT
TRBV20-1	TRBD2	TRBJ2-1	.	CSARDASGTNNEQFF	TGCAGTGCTAGAGATGCTAGCGGGACAAACAATGAGCAGTTCTTC
TRBV24-1	TRBD1	TRBJ2-1	.	CATSGPGQVLSGSYNEQFF	TGTGCCACCAGTGGACCGGGACAGGTTCTATCTGGCTCCTACAATGAGCAGTTCTTC
TRBV6-1	TRBD1	TRBJ2-2	.	CASNEQGSGELFF	TGTGCCAGCAACGAACAGGGGTCCGGGGAGCTGTTTTTT
TRBV2	.	TRBJ2-3	once	CASDLADRTDTQYF	TGTGCCAGCGACTTAGCGGACCGCACAGATACGCAGTATTTT
TRBV20-1	.	TRBJ2-7	few	CSARDKTQAGAEQYF	TGCAGTGCTAGAGATAAAACCCAGGCTGGGGCCGAGCAGTACTTC
TRBV4-1	.	TRBJ1-2	.	CASSQQGIRGYTF	TGCGCCAGCAGCCAACAGGGAATTCGTGGCTACACCTTC
TRBV7-9	.	TRBJ2-3	.	CAVPRTRRGFGSTDTQYF	TGTGCCGTCCCCCGGACTCGCCGGGGTTTCGGGAGCACAGATACGCAGTATTTT
TRBV7-8	TRBD1	TRBJ2-7	few	CASSRPATGAYEQYF	TGTGCCAGCAGTCGCCCGGCGACAGGGGCCTACGAGCAGTACTTC
TRBV5-1	TRBD1	TRBJ1-2	few	CASSLEFGTGNYGYTF	TGCGCCAGCAGCTTGGAGTTCGGGACAGGGAACTATGGCTACACCTTC
TRBV12-3/TRBV12-4	.	TRBJ2-3	.	CASTSRTTQYF	TGTGCCAGCACATCGAGAACCACGCAGTATTTT
TRBV29-1	TRBD1	TRBJ2-5	few	CSVDGAPRDRGYQETQYF	TGCAGCGTTGACGGGGCCCCCCGGGACAGGGGGTACCAAGAGACCCAGTACTTC
TRBV5-1	TRBD2	TRBJ2-5	few	CASSHPTSPRDQYF	TGCGCCAGCAGCCACCCGACTAGCCCCAGGGACCAGTACTTC
TRBV5-4	TRBD1	TRBJ2-7	few	CASSLRTGTCEQYF	TGTGCCAGCAGCTTACGGACAGGGACCTGCGAGCAGTACTTC
TRBV7-9	.	TRBJ2-5	few	CASSLAMAKTQYF	TGTGCCAGCAGCTTAGCCATGGCGAAGACCCAGTACTTC
TRBV9	.	TRBJ2-4	once	CASSGEGRGVNIQYF	TGTGCCAGCAGTGGGGAAGGCAGGGGCGTAAACATTCAGTACTTC
TRBV20-1	TRBD1	TRBJ2-7	.	CSASRDRTYEQYF	TGCAGTGCTAGCCGGGACAGAACCTACGAGCAGTACTTC
TRBV5-1	TRBD2	TRBJ2-5	.	CASSSVSGLAGETQYF	TGCGCCAGCAGCAGTGTGTCGGGACTAGCGGGGGAGACCCAGTACTTC
TRBV20-1	.	TRBJ1-1	few	CSARTGAKNTEAFF	TGCAGTGCCAGAACGGGGGCCAAGAACACTGAAGCTTTCTTT
TRBV18	.	TRBJ2-2	few	CASSPNSAGELFF	TGTGCCAGCTCACCTAATTCGGCCGGGGAGTTGTTTTTT
TRBV2	.	TRBJ2-7	.	CASNTAGSSYEQYF	TGTGCCAGCAATACGGCGGGGAGCTCCTACGAGCAGTACTTC
TRBV6-1	.	TRBJ1-2	few	CASSDPSPGYTF	TGTGCCAGCAGTGACCCCAGCCCTGGCTACACCTTC
TRBV12-3/TRBV12-4	.	TRBJ1-1	.	CASSFRGGMNTEAFF	TGTGCCAGCAGTTTTCGTGGGGGGATGAACACTGAAGCTTTCTTT
TRBV2	.	TRBJ1-4	few	CASSEGVSLGPSNEKLFF	TGTGCCAGCAGTGAGGGGGTGAGCCTGGGACCTTCTAATGAAAAACTGTTTTTT
TRBV27	TRBD1	TRBJ1-2	few	CASSLGRQGSYGYTF	TGTGCCAGCAGTCTAGGCAGACAGGGCTCCTATGGCTACACCTTC
TRBV9	.	TRBJ1-1	.	CASSVGAGESEAFF	TGTGCCAGCAGCGTAGGGGCAGGGGAGTCTGAAGCTTTCTTT
TRBV28	.	TRBJ2-5	few	CASSLSSARTQYF	TGTGCCAGCAGTTTATCAAGCGCTAGGACCCAGTACTTC
TRBV6-5	.	TRBJ2-6	few	CASSYSIGQRYSGANVLTF	TGTGCCAGCAGTTACTCGATCGGACAGCGCTACTCTGGGGCCAACGTCCTGACTTTC
TRBV24-1	TRBD1	TRBJ1-5	once	CATSGQGAGQPQHF	TGTGCCACCAGTGGACAGGGGGCCGGTCAGCCCCAGCATTTT